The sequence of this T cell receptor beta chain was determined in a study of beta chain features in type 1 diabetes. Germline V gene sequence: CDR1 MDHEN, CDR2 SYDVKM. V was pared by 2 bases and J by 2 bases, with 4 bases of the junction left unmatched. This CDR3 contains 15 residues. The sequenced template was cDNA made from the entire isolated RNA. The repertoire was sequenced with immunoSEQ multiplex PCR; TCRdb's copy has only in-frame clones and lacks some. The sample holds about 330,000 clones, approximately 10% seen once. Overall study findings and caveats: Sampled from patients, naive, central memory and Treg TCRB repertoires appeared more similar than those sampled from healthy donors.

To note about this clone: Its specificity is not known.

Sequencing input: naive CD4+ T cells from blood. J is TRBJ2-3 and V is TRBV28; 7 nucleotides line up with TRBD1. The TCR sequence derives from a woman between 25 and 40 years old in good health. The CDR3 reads CASSLKTGYTDTQYF. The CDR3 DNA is TGTGCCAGCAGTTTAAAGACAGGGTACACAGATACGCAGTATTTT.